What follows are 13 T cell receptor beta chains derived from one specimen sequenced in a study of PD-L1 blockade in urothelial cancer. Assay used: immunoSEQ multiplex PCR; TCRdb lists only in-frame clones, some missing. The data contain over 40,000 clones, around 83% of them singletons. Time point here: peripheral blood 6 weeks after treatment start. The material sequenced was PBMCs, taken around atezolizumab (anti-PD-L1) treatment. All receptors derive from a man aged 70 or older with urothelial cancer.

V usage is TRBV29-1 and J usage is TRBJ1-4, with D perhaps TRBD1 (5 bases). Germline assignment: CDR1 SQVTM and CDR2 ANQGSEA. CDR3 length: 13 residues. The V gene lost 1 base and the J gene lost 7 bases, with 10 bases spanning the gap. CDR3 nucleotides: TGCAGCGTTGAAGGGGTCGGGGGTGAAAAACTGTTTTTT. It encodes CSVEGVGGEKLFF.

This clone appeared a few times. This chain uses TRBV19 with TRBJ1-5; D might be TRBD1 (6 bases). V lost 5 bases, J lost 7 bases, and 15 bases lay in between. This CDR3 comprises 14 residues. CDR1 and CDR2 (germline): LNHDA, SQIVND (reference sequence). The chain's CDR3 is CASSGGGRGQPQHF. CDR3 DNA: TGTGCCAGTAGTGGCGGGGGCAGAGGGCAGCCCCAGCATTTT.

The CDR3, as DNA: TGTGCCAGCAGCTTAGGCGGGAGTAGGAATGAGCAGTTCTTC. This gives the protein CASSLGGSRNEQFF. V gene TRBV7-2 combines with J gene TRBJ2-1; the match to TRBD2 covers 7 bases. CDR3 length equals 14 residues. Germline CDR1 and CDR2: SGHTA and FQGNSA. Trimming at V came to 1 base and at J to 7 bases, leaving 4 bases not matched to a gene.

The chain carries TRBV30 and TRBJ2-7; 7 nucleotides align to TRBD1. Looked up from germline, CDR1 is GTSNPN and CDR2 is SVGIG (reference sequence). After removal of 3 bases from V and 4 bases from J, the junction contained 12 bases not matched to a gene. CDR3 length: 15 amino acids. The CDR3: CAWSPDENRGYEQYF. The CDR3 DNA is TGTGCCTGGAGCCCCGACGAAAACAGGGGATACGAGCAGTACTTC.

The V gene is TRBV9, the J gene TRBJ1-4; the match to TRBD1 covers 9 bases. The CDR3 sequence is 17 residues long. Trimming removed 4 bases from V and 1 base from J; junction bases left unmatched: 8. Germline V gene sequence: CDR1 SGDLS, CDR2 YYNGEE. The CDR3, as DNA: TGTGCCAGCAGCCTAGGGACAGGGTATGGAACTAATGAAAAACTGTTTTTT. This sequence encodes CASSLGTGYGTNEKLFF. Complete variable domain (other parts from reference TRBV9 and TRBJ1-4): DSGVTQTPKHLITATGQRVTLRCSPRSGDLSVYWYQQSLDQGLQFLIQYYNGEERAKGNILERFSAQQFPDLHSELNLSSLELGDSALYFCASSLGTGYGTNEKLFFGSGTQLSVL.

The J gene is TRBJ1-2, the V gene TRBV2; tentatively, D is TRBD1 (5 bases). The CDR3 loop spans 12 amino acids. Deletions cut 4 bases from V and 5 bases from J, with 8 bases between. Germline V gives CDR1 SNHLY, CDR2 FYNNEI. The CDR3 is CASSGGVYGYTF. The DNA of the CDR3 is TGTGCCAGCAGTGGGGGGGTTTATGGCTACACCTTC.

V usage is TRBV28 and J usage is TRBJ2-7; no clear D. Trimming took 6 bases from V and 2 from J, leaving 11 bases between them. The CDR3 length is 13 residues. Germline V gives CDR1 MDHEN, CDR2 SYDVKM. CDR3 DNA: TGTGCCAGCAGCCAAAGAACACCCTACGAGCAGTACTTC. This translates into CASSQRTPYEQYF.

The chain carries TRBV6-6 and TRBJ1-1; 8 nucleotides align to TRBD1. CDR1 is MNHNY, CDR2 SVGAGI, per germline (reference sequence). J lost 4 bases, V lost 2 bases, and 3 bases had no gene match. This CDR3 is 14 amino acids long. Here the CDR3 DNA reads TGTGCCAGCAGTTACGACAGGGGTGGCACTGAAGCTTTCTTT. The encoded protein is CASSYDRGGTEAFF.

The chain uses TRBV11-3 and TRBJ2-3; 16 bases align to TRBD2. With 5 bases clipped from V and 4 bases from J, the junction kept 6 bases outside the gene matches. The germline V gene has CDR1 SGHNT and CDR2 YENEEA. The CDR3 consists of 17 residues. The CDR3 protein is CASSGQGLAGGPDTQYF. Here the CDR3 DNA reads TGTGCCAGCAGCGGCCAGGGACTAGCGGGAGGGCCAGATACGCAGTATTTT.

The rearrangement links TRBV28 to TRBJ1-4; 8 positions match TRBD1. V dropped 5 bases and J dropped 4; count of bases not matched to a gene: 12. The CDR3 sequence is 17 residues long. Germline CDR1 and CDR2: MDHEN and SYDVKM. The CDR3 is CASSHGQGPPNNEKLFF. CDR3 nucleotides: TGTGCCAGCAGTCATGGACAGGGTCCACCGAATAATGAAAAACTGTTTTTT.

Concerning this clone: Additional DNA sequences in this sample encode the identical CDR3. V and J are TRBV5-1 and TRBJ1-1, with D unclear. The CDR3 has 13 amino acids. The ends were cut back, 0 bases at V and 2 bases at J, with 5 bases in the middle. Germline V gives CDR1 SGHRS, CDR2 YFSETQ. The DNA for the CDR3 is TGCGCCAGCAGCTTGGGGAGAAACACTGAAGCTTTCTTT. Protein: CASSLGRNTEAFF. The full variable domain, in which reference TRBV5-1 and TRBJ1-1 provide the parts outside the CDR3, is KAGVTQTPRYLIKTRGQQVTLSCSPISGHRSVSWYQQTPGQGLQFLFEYFSETQRNKGNFPGRFSGRQFSNSRSEMNVSTLELGDSALYLCASSLGRNTEAFFGQGTRLTVV.

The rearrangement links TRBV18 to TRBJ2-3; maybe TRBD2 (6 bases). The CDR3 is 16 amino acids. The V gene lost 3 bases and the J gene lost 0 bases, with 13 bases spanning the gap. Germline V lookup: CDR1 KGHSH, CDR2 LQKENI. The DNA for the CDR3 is TGTGCCAGCTCACCGAATACGGGACTTAGCACAGATACGCAGTATTTT. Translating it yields CASSPNTGLSTDTQYF.

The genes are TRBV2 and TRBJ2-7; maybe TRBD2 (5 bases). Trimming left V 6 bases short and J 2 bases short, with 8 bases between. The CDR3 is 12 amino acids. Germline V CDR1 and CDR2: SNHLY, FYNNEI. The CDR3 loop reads CASRSGPYEQYF. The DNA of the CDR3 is TGTGCCAGCAGAAGCGGCCCCTACGAGCAGTACTTC.